The 25 T cell receptor beta chains below come from one sample, sequenced in a study of T cells after yellow fever vaccination. A single record per CDR3 protein comes from TCRdb applying MiXCR to the 5' RACE reads. This table has about 230,000 distinct CDR3 sequences, around 6.7% appearing once. The sample was CD4+ T cells sorted from PBMCs, taken on the day of the yellow fever booster vaccination. The receptors were sampled from a young man who received the YFV17D yellow fever vaccine.

This clonotype was counted between two and nine times. The rearrangement uses TRBV12-3 or TRBV12-4 and TRBJ2-1; TRBD1 aligns across 10 bases. Trimming at V came to 7 bases and at J to 7 bases, leaving 10 bases not matched to a gene. The CDR3 is made up of 15 amino acids. CDR3 amino acids: CASTLRDRGGNEQFF. CDR3 nucleotide sequence: TGTGCCAGCACCCTCCGGGACAGGGGAGGGAATGAGCAGTTCTTC.

The rearrangement joins TRBV7-2 to TRBJ2-7; 7 positions agree with TRBD2. This CDR3 has 16 amino acids. The J segment lost 7 bases and the V segment lost 6 bases, leaving 18 bases of the junction unmatched. Germline values: CDR1 SGHTA, CDR2 FQGNSA. CDR3 in amino acids: CASSRRGDGRSVEQYF. In nucleotides, the CDR3 is TGTGCCAGCAGTAGACGAGGGGACGGGAGGTCGGTAGAGCAGTACTTC.

This clonotype occurred many times. This sequence joins TRBV5-1 and TRBJ2-1; 9 nucleotides line up with TRBD1. J lost 1 base, V lost 5 bases, and 4 bases had no gene match. This CDR3 is built from 15 residues. Germline V lookup: CDR1 SGHRS, CDR2 YFSETQ. The CDR3 DNA reads as TGCGCCAGCAGTGAACAGGGGGCTTCCTACAATGAGCAGTTCTTC. It is translated as CASSEQGASYNEQFF.

This clonotype has more than one count but fewer than ten. V and J are TRBV3-1 and TRBJ2-3, with 9 bases that match TRBD2. J gave up 0 bases and V 4 bases, and 5 bases lay outside the gene matches. Per germline, CDR1 LGHDT and CDR2 YNNKEL (reference sequence). This CDR3 region has 16 residues. The CDR3 sequence: CASSRGLAKSTDTQYF. CDR3 coding DNA: TGTGCCAGCAGCCGAGGACTAGCGAAAAGCACAGATACGCAGTATTTT.

The rearrangement links TRBV27 to TRBJ2-3; 7 bases align to TRBD2. With 6 bases clipped from V and 2 bases from J, the junction kept 14 bases outside the gene matches. The V gene's germline CDR1 is MNHEY and CDR2 SMNVEV (reference sequence). The CDR3 runs 17 residues. The CDR3 sequence is CASSRSGGGSFTDTQYF. CDR3 bases: TGTGCCAGCAGCCGATCGGGCGGCGGGAGCTTCACAGATACGCAGTATTTT.

The chain combines TRBV18 with TRBJ1-5, with D uncertain. The V end lost 7 bases, the J end lost 6 bases, and 13 bases lay between the germline ends. CDR1 is KGHSH, CDR2 LQKENI, per germline. CDR3 length: 13 residues. The DNA for the CDR3 is TGTGCCAGCTTAACGGAACGGGCTCAGCCCCAGCATTTT. It specifies CASLTERAQPQHF.

This clonotype was counted between two and nine times. The V call is TRBV5-4, the J call TRBJ2-7; TRBD2 aligns across 10 bases. Germline lookup yields CDR1 SGHNT and CDR2 YYREEE (reference sequence). V lost 4 bases and J lost 2; bases outside the gene matches: 9. The CDR3 has 16 amino acids. CDR3 amino acids: CASSPISGRSPYEQYF. The CDR3 bases are TGTGCCAGCAGCCCCATTAGCGGGAGGTCCCCCTACGAGCAGTACTTC.

The J gene is TRBJ2-7, the V gene TRBV21-1; TRBD2 is taken as the D call from the table, unchecked against the DNA. TRBV21-1 is tagged as a pseudogene. The CDR3 sequence is 13 residues long. The CDR3 bases are TGTGCCAGCAGGGGGGCTAGTCATTACGAGCAGTACTTC. It specifies CASRGASHYEQYF.

Ten or more counts support this clonotype. The J gene is TRBJ2-1, the V gene TRBV14; no firm D call. V was pared by 0 bases and J by 4 bases, with 10 bases between. This CDR3 contains 15 residues. The germline V gene has CDR1 SGHDN and CDR2 FVKESK. CDR3 nucleotides: TGTGCCAGCAGCCAAGAAGTCGGCAGATACAATGAGCAGTTCTTC. It translates to CASSQEVGRYNEQFF.

In this sample, this clonotype turned up a few times. The genes are TRBV28 and TRBJ2-1; possibly TRBD2 for D (6 bases). The CDR3 loop spans 15 amino acids. V lost 6 bases and J lost 4, with 16 bases in between. Looked up from germline, CDR1 is MDHEN and CDR2 is SYDVKM. Written as DNA, the CDR3 is TGTGCCAGCAGCTTTGGCGGCGGGGCATACAATGAGCAGTTCTTC. This encodes CASSFGGGAYNEQFF.

This clonotype turned up a few times. The chain links TRBV7-6 to TRBJ2-1; D remains ambiguous. Germline CDR1 is SGHVS and CDR2 is FNYEAQ. Trimming took 6 bases from V and 8 from J, leaving 23 bases between them. This CDR3 is 16 amino acids long. The CDR3 coding sequence is TGTGCCAGCAGTCGCATGGGTCGCGGCAATTCCGATGAGCAGTTCTTC. Protein sequence: CASSRMGRGNSDEQFF.

V gene TRBV7-2 combines with J gene TRBJ2-1; D is ambiguous. CDR3 length: 13 amino acids. The V end was cut by 2 bases, the J end by 6 bases, with 8 bases between. Germline lookup yields CDR1 SGHTA and CDR2 FQGNSA. The CDR3 bases are TGTGCCAGCAGCTTATGGGATGGCAATGAGCAGTTCTTC. It encodes CASSLWDGNEQFF.

V gene TRBV10-2 combines with J gene TRBJ2-7; 7 nucleotides line up with TRBD2. Germline values: CDR1 WSHSY, CDR2 SAAADI. V was clipped by 10 bases and J by 0 bases; unmatched bases: 9. CDR3 size: 14 residues. CDR3 residues: CATILGGSSYEQYF. The CDR3 DNA is TGCGCCACCATACTAGGCGGGAGCTCCTACGAGCAGTACTTC.

The sample holds a few counts of this clonotype. This chain uses TRBV20-1 with TRBJ2-1; D gene uncertain. V dropped 5 bases and J dropped 6 bases, with 8 bases sitting between them. The CDR3 covers 11 residues. Germline V gives CDR1 DFQATT, CDR2 SNEGSKA (reference sequence). The CDR3 region is CSAATRNEQFF. The CDR3 DNA reads TGCAGTGCTGCGACTCGCAATGAGCAGTTCTTC.

The chain carries TRBV4-3 and TRBJ2-5; 8 bases agree with TRBD2. Unmatched junction bases numbered 24, after V lost 5 bases and J lost 4 bases. The CDR3 extends over 20 amino acids. Germline CDR1 reads LGHNA; CDR2 reads YSLEER. The CDR3 loop reads CASSKAVLAGDRGFLETQYF. In nucleotides, the CDR3 is TGCGCCAGCAGCAAGGCGGTTCTAGCGGGCGACCGGGGGTTTTTAGAGACCCAGTACTTC.

V usage is TRBV7-8 and J usage is TRBJ2-7; 7 nucleotides align to TRBD1. With V trimmed by 2 bases and J by 3 bases, 7 bases remained unmatched. CDR1 is SGHVS and CDR2 is FQNEAQ in the germline V gene. CDR3 length equals 15 residues. DNA for the CDR3: TGTGCCAGCAGCTTAAACCCGGGACAGCGCTACGAGCAGTACTTC. Translated, it gives CASSLNPGQRYEQYF.

Many counts were recorded for this clonotype. The chain uses TRBV29-1 and TRBJ2-3, with a weak D call TRBD2 (6 bases). V gave up 0 bases and J gave up 6 bases, with 7 bases separating them. Germline V gene sequence: CDR1 SQVTM, CDR2 ANQGSEA. CDR3 size: 12 residues. The CDR3 reads CSVEDRGDTQYF. The CDR3 coding sequence is TGCAGCGTTGAAGACCGGGGGGATACGCAGTATTTT.

V gene TRBV5-1 combines with J gene TRBJ1-1, with TRBD1 matching over 9 bases. The V and J ends lost 4 bases and 1 base, in that order; junction bases with no gene match: 8. CDR3 length equals 16 residues. Germline lookup yields CDR1 SGHRS and CDR2 YFSETQ. Here the CDR3 DNA reads TGCGCCAGCAGCATGGGACAGGGACGTCGGAACACTGAAGCTTTCTTT. This encodes CASSMGQGRRNTEAFF. Looking up the rest from reference TRBV5-1 and TRBJ1-1 gives the full variable domain: KAGVTQTPRYLIKTRGQQVTLSCSPISGHRSVSWYQQTPGQGLQFLFEYFSETQRNKGNFPGRFSGRQFSNSRSEMNVSTLELGDSALYLCASSMGQGRRNTEAFFGQGTRLTVV.

The V call is TRBV20-1, the J call TRBJ2-7, with 11 bases identical to TRBD2. J lost 6 bases, V lost 1 base, and 8 bases had no gene match. The CDR3 contains 15 residues. CDR1 is DFQATT and CDR2 is SNEGSKA in the germline V gene (reference sequence). CDR3 protein: CSARVLTSGSFEQYF. The DNA for the CDR3 is TGCAGTGCTAGAGTATTAACTAGCGGGAGTTTCGAGCAGTACTTC.

In this sample, this clonotype turned up many times. The CDR3 bases are TGTGCCACCTCGGGGGGGGTGACGGGGACGCAGTATTTT. Translating it yields CATSGGVTGTQYF. The chain carries TRBV6-5 and TRBJ2-3; 8 bases are shared with TRBD2. The CDR3 is 13 amino acids. The germline gives CDR1 MNHEY, CDR2 SVGAGI. The trim removed 10 bases at V and 9 bases at J, leaving 12 bases unmatched.

This clonotype was observed at least ten times. The CDR3 bases are TGTGCCAGCAGCTTCAGGGGCACCGGGGAGCTGTTTTTT. Its translation is CASSFRGTGELFF. The chain couples TRBV7-2 to TRBJ2-2; tentative D call: TRBD1 (6 bases). Germline CDR1 is SGHTA and CDR2 is FQGNSA. The CDR3 covers 13 residues. Between the trimmed V and J ends, which lost 3 bases and 4 bases, there was a span of 6 bases.

This clonotype was detected only a few times. The chain's CDR3 is CSAKWFGDYEQYF. Here the CDR3 DNA reads TGCAGTGCGAAATGGTTTGGGGACTACGAGCAGTACTTC. This chain connects TRBV20-1 to TRBJ2-7; D gene uncertain. The germline CDR1 and CDR2 sequences are DFQATT and SNEGSKA (reference sequence). Trimming removed 6 bases at V and 3 bases at J, with 15 bases between. CDR3 length equals 13 residues.

The V call is TRBV6-2 or TRBV6-3, the J call TRBJ2-1; D gene unclear. The CDR3 has 11 amino acids. V shed 1 base and J shed 9 bases, with 4 bases lying between them. Germline V gives CDR1 MNHEY, CDR2 SVGEGT. Here the CDR3 reads CASSYWSEQFF. The CDR3 DNA reads TGTGCCAGCAGTTACTGGTCTGAGCAGTTCTTC.

The V gene is TRBV5-4, the J gene TRBJ1-6, with 8 bases aligning to TRBD1. The CDR3 loop spans 17 amino acids. Losses at the gene ends were 4 bases for V and 3 bases for J; bases not matched to a gene: 9. CDR1 is SGHNT and CDR2 is YYREEE in the germline V gene (reference sequence). CDR3 DNA: TGTGCCAGCAGCCCGTCGGCGGGGACAGGCTATAATTCACCCCTCCACTTT. Translating it yields CASSPSAGTGYNSPLHF.

The table lists this clonotype with a few counts. The chain employs TRBV14 and TRBJ2-3; D is ambiguous. V shed 3 bases and J shed 5 bases, with 9 bases lying between them. This CDR3 is 13 amino acids long. Germline V lookup: CDR1 SGHDN, CDR2 FVKESK. This chain's CDR3 is CASSHKLRDTQYF. DNA of the CDR3: TGTGCCAGCAGCCACAAGCTGAGAGATACGCAGTATTTT.